Each of the 24 T cell receptor beta chains below was sequenced from the same sample in a study of PD-L1 blockade in urothelial cancer. The table came from immunoSEQ multiplex PCR; TCRdb's copy has only in-frame clones and leaves some out. Of more than 95,000 clones in the sample, around 88% were seen once. Time point noted: peripheral blood 6 weeks after treatment start. The specimen was PBMCs, collected around atezolizumab (anti-PD-L1) treatment. These receptors all stem from a man aged 55 to 69 with urothelial cancer.

The chain uses TRBV19 and TRBJ2-5; 7 bases fit TRBD2. J was trimmed by 2 bases and V by 7 bases; bases with no gene match: 10. This CDR3 spans 15 amino acids. Germline V gene sequence: CDR1 LNHDA, CDR2 SQIVND (reference sequence). CDR3 sequence reads: CASNSGEIGQETQYF. As DNA, the CDR3 is TGTGCCAGTAACAGCGGGGAAATCGGGCAAGAGACCCAGTACTTC.

This chain links TRBV6-5 with TRBJ1-2; D is ambiguous. Trimming took off 0 bases at V and 4 bases at J, with 9 bases between the two ends. Germline-derived CDR1 and CDR2 are MNHEY and SVGAGI. The CDR3 is 14 amino acids. CDR3 sequence (DNA): TGTGCCAGCAGTTACTCGTACGGCGGCTATGGCTACACCTTC. As protein: CASSYSYGGYGYTF.

The chain uses TRBV4-1 and TRBJ1-4, with D unresolved. Trimming took off 4 bases at V and 4 bases at J, with 13 bases between the two ends. CDR3 length equals 15 residues. The germline gives CDR1 MGHRA, CDR2 YSYEKL. The CDR3 here is CASSPGGLLNEKLFF. DNA of the CDR3: TGCGCCAGCAGCCCAGGTGGCCTTCTTAATGAAAAACTGTTTTTT.

This CDR3 is CASSETRVGGELFF. The CDR3 DNA is TGTGCCAGCAGTGAGACCAGGGTTGGCGGGGAGCTGTTTTTT. This sequence joins TRBV2 and TRBJ2-2; the D gene is possibly TRBD1 (5 bases). The V end was cut by 3 bases, the J end by 7 bases, with 12 bases between. The CDR3 covers 14 residues. The germline CDR1 and CDR2 sequences are SNHLY and FYNNEI.

The J gene is TRBJ1-2, the V gene TRBV11-3; 10 nucleotides agree with TRBD1. The V segment lost 5 bases and the J segment 2 bases; nucleotides outside the gene matches: 8. Germline V CDR1 and CDR2: SGHNT, YENEEA. This CDR3 contains 16 residues. DNA for the CDR3: TGTGCCAGCAGCCGAGGACAGGGGGGCACAAACTATGGCTACACCTTC. It encodes CASSRGQGGTNYGYTF. The whole variable domain, remainder taken from reference TRBV11-3 and TRBJ1-2, is EAGVVQSPRYKIIEKKQPVAFWCNPISGHNTLYWYLQNLGQGPELLIRYENEEAVDDSQLPKDRFSAERLKGVDSTLKIQPAELGDSAVYLCASSRGQGGTNYGYTFGSGTRLTVV.

This clone has more than one count but fewer than ten. The chain joins TRBV7-9 to TRBJ2-7; 8 bases fit TRBD1. The CDR3 consists of 15 residues. Unmatched junction bases numbered 13, after V lost 5 bases and J lost 7 bases. Germline-derived CDR1 and CDR2 are SEHNR and FQNEAQ (reference sequence). CDR3 nucleotide sequence: TGTGCCAGCAGCCAACCGGGACAGGCTCCTTCTGAGCAGTACTTC. This codes for CASSQPGQAPSEQYF.

A single count supports this clone. The J gene is TRBJ1-1, the V gene TRBV28, with D possibly being TRBD1 (5 bases). Germline CDR1 MDHEN, CDR2 SYDVKM. This CDR3 has 12 amino acids. Deletions cut 7 bases from V and 0 bases from J, with 6 bases between. The CDR3, as DNA: TGTGCCAGCACAGGGATGAACACTGAAGCTTTCTTT. This translates into CASTGMNTEAFF.

V usage is TRBV7-3 and J usage is TRBJ2-2; D gene unclear. The CDR3 extends over 13 amino acids. Germline V gene lookup returns CDR1 SGHTA and CDR2 FQGTGA. V shed 5 bases and J shed 5 bases, with 9 bases lying between them. The CDR3 sequence is CASSPQATGELFF. As DNA, the CDR3 is TGTGCCAGCAGCCCCCAGGCGACCGGGGAGCTGTTTTTT.

The chain combines TRBV5-6 with TRBJ1-3, with D unresolved. CDR1 and CDR2 (germline): SGHDT, YYEEEE. The CDR3 contains 16 residues. V gave up 0 bases and J gave up 0 bases, with 10 bases separating them. The DNA of the CDR3 is TGTGCCAGCAGCTTGGTTCTTGCGGCCTCTGGAAACACCATATATTTT. This encodes CASSLVLAASGNTIYF.

This chain joins TRBV29-1 and TRBJ1-2, with 11 bases that match TRBD1. Germline V gene sequence: CDR1 SQVTM, CDR2 ANQGSEA. The CDR3 has 13 residues. Unmatched junction bases numbered 2, after V lost 6 bases and J lost 2 bases. The CDR3 region is CSVRTGGNYGYTF. Written as DNA, the CDR3 is TGCAGCGTCCGGACAGGGGGCAACTATGGCTACACCTTC.

The chain combines TRBV18 with TRBJ2-7, with 10 bases aligning to TRBD2. The ends lost 6 bases at V and 7 bases at J; junction bases unmatched: 9. This CDR3 is built from 14 residues. CDR1 and CDR2 (germline): KGHSH, LQKENI. CDR3 amino acids: CASSVAGGPWEQYF. The CDR3 DNA is TGTGCCAGCTCCGTAGCGGGGGGCCCTTGGGAGCAGTACTTC.

The J gene is TRBJ1-1, the V gene TRBV28; 10 bases map to TRBD1. Trimming took 7 bases from V and 8 from J; bases not matched to a gene: 7. The CDR3 spans 13 residues. Germline assignment: CDR1 MDHEN and CDR2 SYDVKM. This CDR3 reads CASIGTGVGEAFF. The CDR3 DNA follows: TGTGCCAGCATAGGGACAGGGGTTGGGGAAGCTTTCTTT.

This clone was seen once. This chain joins TRBV29-1 and TRBJ1-1; TRBD1 is a possible D gene (5 bases). The length of the CDR3 is 12 residues. V was pared by 3 bases and J by 4 bases, with 9 bases between. Germline V gives CDR1 SQVTM, CDR2 ANQGSEA. The CDR3 spells CSVDGGGTEAFF. In nucleotides, the CDR3 is TGCAGCGTTGATGGGGGAGGCACTGAAGCTTTCTTT.

J is TRBJ2-5 and V is TRBV19; TRBD1 matches at 8 bases. The germline gives CDR1 LNHDA, CDR2 SQIVND (reference sequence). The CDR3 length is 15 residues. Losses at the gene ends were 3 bases for V and 2 bases for J; bases not matched to a gene: 5. The CDR3 loop reads CASSITGQAQETQYF. For the CDR3, the DNA is TGTGCCAGTAGTATTACGGGACAGGCGCAAGAGACCCAGTACTTC. Supplemented by reference TRBV19 and TRBJ2-5, the full variable domain reads DGGITQSPKYLFRKEGQNVTLSCEQNLNHDAMYWYRQDPGQGLRLIYYSQIVNDFQKGDIAEGYSVSREKKESFPLTVTSAQKNPTAFYLCASSITGQAQETQYFGPGTRLLVL.

This clone was observed a handful of times. V gene TRBV5-6 combines with J gene TRBJ2-3, with D unclear. The V end was cut by 0 bases, the J end by 3 bases, with 11 bases between. This CDR3 is built from 15 residues. Germline CDR1 SGHDT, CDR2 YYEEEE. As DNA, the CDR3 is TGTGCCAGCAGCTTGGTTCTGAGCGTGACAGATACGCAGTATTTT. Protein: CASSLVLSVTDTQYF.

The rearrangement joins TRBV5-6 to TRBJ1-2, with 8 bases aligning to TRBD1. The CDR3 runs 16 residues. The ends lost 5 bases at V and 2 bases at J; junction bases unmatched: 11. Germline CDR1 is SGHDT and CDR2 is YYEEEE. CDR3 in DNA: TGTGCCAGCAGTTTCGGTAGGGGACAGGCCAACTATGGCTACACCTTC. It translates to CASSFGRGQANYGYTF.

The rearrangement joins TRBV4-1 to TRBJ2-7; possible D gene TRBD2, 6 bases. CDR1 and CDR2 from the germline V gene are MGHRA and YSYEKL. With 0 bases removed from V and 2 bases from J, the gap between germline ends came to 14 bases. The CDR3 runs 16 residues. The CDR3 protein is CASSQEPLRLAYEQYF. The CDR3 DNA is TGCGCCAGCAGCCAAGAGCCCCTCCGACTAGCCTACGAGCAGTACTTC.

In its sample, this clone was seen once. The genes are TRBV7-2 and TRBJ2-7; 12 bases map to TRBD1. The CDR3 is 16 amino acids. After removal of 4 bases from V and 3 bases from J, the junction contained 7 bases not matched to a gene. Germline V gene sequence: CDR1 SGHTA, CDR2 FQGNSA. The CDR3 DNA follows: TGTGCCAGCAGCTCTCCGGGACAGGGGGCCCTCTACGAGCAGTACTTC. Its protein is CASSSPGQGALYEQYF.

The rearrangement links TRBV29-1 to TRBJ2-1; the match to TRBD2 covers 11 bases. The CDR3 sequence is 14 residues long. V was pared by 6 bases and J by 5 bases, with 6 bases of the junction left unmatched. In germline, CDR1 is SQVTM, CDR2 ANQGSEA. CDR3 nucleotides: TGCAGCGTGGCCGGGACTAGCGGTAACAATGAGCAGTTCTTC. Its translation: CSVAGTSGNNEQFF.

The V and J genes are TRBV7-3 and TRBJ2-2; weak D call: TRBD2 (5 bases). Germline CDR1 and CDR2: SGHTA and FQGTGA. The CDR3 length is 15 residues. Trimming cost V 0 bases and J 2 bases, with 7 bases left between them. The DNA of the CDR3 is TGTGCCAGCAGCTTAACTCGGGAAAACACCGGGGAGCTGTTTTTT. This encodes CASSLTRENTGELFF.

V gene TRBV9 combines with J gene TRBJ2-4, with 10 bases that match TRBD1. Germline loops: CDR1 SGDLS, CDR2 YYNGEE. This CDR3 spans 14 amino acids. Germline trimming cut 0 bases from V and 7 bases from J; bases unmatched to any gene: 1. The CDR3 is CASSVGQGANIQYF. DNA for the CDR3: TGTGCCAGCAGCGTAGGACAGGGGGCGAACATTCAGTACTTC.

The chain has TRBV29-1 and TRBJ2-2, with TRBD2 matching over 15 bases. The J segment lost 4 bases and the V segment lost 7 bases, leaving 10 bases of the junction unmatched. The germline CDR1 and CDR2 sequences are SQVTM and ANQGSEA. CDR3 length: 17 amino acids. The CDR3 here is CSGLGLAGGPGTGELFF. The DNA of the CDR3 is TGCAGCGGGCTCGGACTAGCGGGAGGGCCTGGCACCGGGGAGCTGTTTTTT.

The chain recombines TRBV27 with TRBJ2-2; 8 nucleotides agree with TRBD2. The CDR3 consists of 15 residues. The V and J ends lost 5 bases and 1 base, in that order; junction bases with no gene match: 3. Germline CDR1 and CDR2: MNHEY and SMNVEV (reference sequence). The CDR3 sequence is CASSQSGRNTGELFF. The CDR3 DNA follows: TGTGCCAGCAGTCAAAGCGGGAGGAACACCGGGGAGCTGTTTTTT.

The chain is built from TRBV19 and TRBJ2-7, with 9 positions matching TRBD1. The CDR3 has 16 residues. Germline CDR1 reads LNHDA; CDR2 reads SQIVND (reference sequence). V was clipped by 5 bases and J by 2 bases; unmatched bases: 10. CDR3 DNA: TGTGCCAGTAGTTATGAGGGACAGGGAGGAACCTACGAGCAGTACTTC. The encoded protein is CASSYEGQGGTYEQYF.